Shown below are 2 T cell receptor beta chains from a single sample sequenced in a study of T-cell memory formation after mild COVID-19. TCRdb analysed the 5' RACE reads with MiXCR anew, one entry per CDR3 protein. The table includes approximately 430,000 distinct CDR3 sequences, less than 25% detected once. Sample: PBMCs or a T cell subset sorted from them (not recorded which). The receptor source for this set is an adult woman who had mild COVID-19 (a few samples of this study predate the infection). Cell type and time point are not known.

The sample holds a few counts of this clonotype. The chain links TRBV5-1 to TRBJ1-2; the D gene is possibly TRBD1 (5 bases). CDR1 SGHRS and CDR2 YFSETQ come from the germline V gene. V lost 6 bases and J lost 3, with 9 bases in between. The CDR3 is made up of 12 amino acids. This CDR3 is CASTPQDYGYTF. The CDR3 bases are TGCGCCAGCACCCCACAGGACTATGGCTACACCTTC.

The genes are TRBV12-3 or TRBV12-4 and TRBJ1-1; D gene ambiguous. This CDR3 has 15 residues. V lost 6 bases and J lost 5, with 19 bases in between. CDR3 loop: CASSRTGSAGTEAFF. CDR3 DNA: TGTGCCAGCAGCCGGACGGGGTCTGCGGGGACTGAAGCTTTCTTT.